The 19 T cell receptor beta chains below come from one sample, sequenced in a study of T cell responses to AZD1222 COVID-19 vaccine. The table came from immunoSEQ multiplex PCR; TCRdb's copy has only in-frame clones and leaves some out. The sample shows 150,000 to 200,000 clones, 94% of them seen only once. Here the sequenced sample was peripheral blood, taken on day 0 of AZD1222 vaccination. Every receptor here comes from an adult in good health.

This chain connects TRBV19 to TRBJ2-7; TRBD1 matches 9 bases. Germline V lookup: CDR1 LNHDA, CDR2 SQIVND (reference sequence). This CDR3 is built from 14 residues. V shed 2 bases, J shed 7 bases, and the junction held 6 bases outside the gene matches. CDR3 in DNA: TGTGCCAGTAGTATAAAAGGGACAGGGAATGAGCAGTACTTC. It specifies CASSIKGTGNEQYF.

V gene TRBV5-4 combines with J gene TRBJ2-2; D is unclear. V was shortened by 0 bases and J by 4 bases, with 10 bases between the two germline ends. This CDR3 comprises 15 residues. In germline, CDR1 is SGHNT, CDR2 YYREEE (reference sequence). DNA for the CDR3: TGTGCCAGCAGCTTGGAAAAGCGAACCACCGGGGAGCTGTTTTTT. Encoded protein: CASSLEKRTTGELFF.

V and J are TRBV6-5 and TRBJ1-1; 7 bases agree with TRBD1. Trimming at V came to 5 bases and at J to 7 bases, leaving 4 bases not matched to a gene. The germline CDR1 and CDR2 sequences are MNHEY and SVGAGI. CDR3 length: 12 residues. The CDR3 sequence is CASSPHRGEAFF. Written as DNA, the CDR3 is TGTGCCAGCAGTCCCCACAGGGGTGAAGCTTTCTTT.

The chain uses TRBV11-2 and TRBJ2-7, with unresolved D. The V end was cut by 6 bases, the J end by 0 bases, with 15 bases between. CDR1 is SGHAT and CDR2 is FQNNGV in the germline V gene. This CDR3 is built from 15 residues. CDR3 DNA sequence: TGTGCCAGCAGGTCCCCCACACACCACTCCTACGAGCAGTACTTC. The encoded protein is CASRSPTHHSYEQYF. Together with reference TRBV11-2 and TRBJ2-7, the CDR3 gives the full variable domain: EAGVAQSPRYKIIEKRQSVAFWCNPISGHATLYWYQQILGQGPKLLIQFQNNGVVDDSQLPKDRFSAERLKGVDSTLKIQPAKLEDSAVYLCASRSPTHHSYEQYFGPGTRLTVT.

The rearrangement uses TRBV18 and TRBJ1-5; TRBD1 might be the D (5 bases). The CDR3 is 14 amino acids. V dropped 4 bases and J dropped 6 bases, with 13 bases sitting between them. Germline CDR1 reads KGHSH; CDR2 reads LQKENI. In DNA, the CDR3 is TGTGCCAGCTCACTCGGGGGGGATTCTCAGCCCCAGCATTTT. This translates into CASSLGGDSQPQHF.

The V gene is TRBV12-3 or TRBV12-4, the J gene TRBJ1-2; D is undetermined. The V end was cut by 4 bases, the J end by 8 bases, with 14 bases between. The CDR3 is 13 amino acids. DNA for the CDR3: TGTGCCAGCAGTTCTGGCAGCCCCCAAGGCTACACCTTC. It translates to CASSSGSPQGYTF.

The count of this clone is one. The rearrangement joins TRBV12-3 or TRBV12-4 to TRBJ1-1, with D unclear. Trimming took off 2 bases at V and 7 bases at J, with 11 bases between the two ends. CDR3 length: 13 amino acids. The CDR3 DNA reads as TGTGCCAGCAGTTTATGGGGAGTTAATGAAGCTTTCTTT. It is translated as CASSLWGVNEAFF.

This clone was observed a single time. The chain is built from TRBV18 and TRBJ2-2; D possibly corresponds to TRBD1 (5 bases). This CDR3 comprises 16 residues. CDR1 is KGHSH and CDR2 is LQKENI in the germline V gene. The germline V and J ends were trimmed by 2 bases and 1 base, with 11 bases remaining between them. The CDR3 region has the DNA TGTGCCAGCTCACCAATTGGGGCCCTGAACACCGGGGAGCTGTTTTTT. Translating it yields CASSPIGALNTGELFF.

The rearrangement links TRBV2 to TRBJ1-6; no definite D call. The CDR3 contains 17 residues. V was cut by 7 bases and J by 0 bases, with 16 bases left in between. Germline CDR1 reads SNHLY; CDR2 reads FYNNEI. The CDR3: CASTRTVVSSYNSPLHF. CDR3 nucleotide sequence: TGTGCCAGCACGAGGACCGTGGTCAGCTCCTATAATTCACCCCTCCACTTT. The whole variable domain, filled in from reference TRBV2 and TRBJ1-6, reads EPEVTQTPSHQVTQMGQEVILRCVPISNHLYFYWYRQILGQKVEFLVSFYNNEISEKSEIFDDQFSVERPDGSNFTLKIRSTKLEDSAMYFCASTRTVVSSYNSPLHFGNGTRLTVT.

The rearrangement links TRBV27 to TRBJ2-7, with no clear D. Germline-derived CDR1 and CDR2 are MNHEY and SMNVEV (reference sequence). The length of the CDR3 is 16 residues. V was cut by 3 bases and J by 0 bases, with 15 bases left in between. The CDR3 DNA sequence: TGTGCCAGCAGTTTTGGGCCGATAATGAGCTCCTACGAGCAGTACTTC. Encoded protein: CASSFGPIMSSYEQYF.

The V call is TRBV28, the J call TRBJ1-1, with TRBD1 matching 9 bases. CDR3 size: 15 residues. The V and J ends lost 5 bases and 6 bases, in that order; junction bases with no gene match: 10. Germline V gives CDR1 MDHEN, CDR2 SYDVKM. The CDR3 DNA sequence: TGTGCCAGCAGTACTATCGGGGACAGGGCCCCTGAAGCTTTCTTT. Amino acid sequence: CASSTIGDRAPEAFF.

This rearrangement joins TRBV2 to TRBJ2-1, with 7 bases identical to TRBD2. Unmatched junction bases numbered 6, after V lost 6 bases and J lost 4 bases. Germline CDR1 reads SNHLY; CDR2 reads FYNNEI. The CDR3 runs to 14 residues. The CDR3, as DNA: TGTGCCAGCAGCCTGGGGGGGGAATACAATGAGCAGTTCTTC. The encoded protein is CASSLGGEYNEQFF. Using reference TRBV2 and TRBJ2-1 for the parts outside the CDR3, the full variable domain is EPEVTQTPSHQVTQMGQEVILRCVPISNHLYFYWYRQILGQKVEFLVSFYNNEISEKSEIFDDQFSVERPDGSNFTLKIRSTKLEDSAMYFCASSLGGEYNEQFFGPGTRLTVL.

Turning to this clone: Other DNA sequences in this sample translate to the same CDR3. This chain links TRBV18 with TRBJ1-1; 7 nucleotides match TRBD1. Per germline, CDR1 KGHSH and CDR2 LQKENI. The CDR3 covers 14 residues. The J segment lost 5 bases and the V segment lost 3 bases, leaving 6 bases of the junction unmatched. The CDR3 DNA reads TGTGCCAGCTCACCTCGACAGGGAGGGACTGAAGCTTTCTTT. Its protein product is CASSPRQGGTEAFF.

The chain recombines TRBV28 with TRBJ1-3; TRBD1 aligns across 9 bases. V dropped 6 bases and J dropped 4; count of bases not matched to a gene: 4. The germline CDR1 and CDR2 sequences are MDHEN and SYDVKM. The CDR3 covers 14 residues. The CDR3 sequence is CASSTGGSGNTIYF. The CDR3 bases are TGTGCCAGCAGCACAGGGGGCTCGGGAAACACCATATATTTT. Based on the CDR3 plus reference TRBV28 and TRBJ1-3, the full variable domain is DVKVTQSSRYLVKRTGEKVFLECVQDMDHENMFWYRQDPGLGLRLIYFSYDVKMKEKGDIPEGYSVSREKKERFSLILESASTNQTSMYLCASSTGGSGNTIYFGEGSWLTVV.

V and J are TRBV12-3 or TRBV12-4 and TRBJ1-5; no firm D call. V shed 3 bases and J shed 7 bases, with 7 bases lying between them. The CDR3 totals 12 residues. CDR3 loop: CASSFILQPQHF. CDR3 coding DNA: TGTGCCAGCAGTTTTATCCTCCAGCCCCAGCATTTT.

The chain has TRBV27 and TRBJ1-1, with 8 nucleotides matching TRBD1. Germline V lookup: CDR1 MNHEY, CDR2 SMNVEV (reference sequence). V was clipped by 5 bases and J by 5 bases; unmatched bases: 7. There are 14 residues in the CDR3. The CDR3 protein is CASSRQGAVTEAFF. Here the CDR3 DNA reads TGTGCCAGCAGTCGGCAGGGGGCGGTAACTGAAGCTTTCTTT.

The V gene is TRBV6-5, the J gene TRBJ2-5; 8 bases align to TRBD2. Germline V gene data show CDR1 as MNHEY and CDR2 as SVGAGI. The J segment lost 3 bases and the V segment lost 10 bases, leaving 13 bases of the junction unmatched. The CDR3 totals 15 residues. In DNA form, the CDR3 reads TGTGCCACGCGTGTGTTCGGGAGGGGGGAAGAGACCCAGTACTTC. Translating it yields CATRVFGRGEETQYF.

This chain joins TRBV29-1 and TRBJ2-7, with D hard to call. The CDR3 loop spans 12 amino acids. Germline V gene data show CDR1 as SQVTM and CDR2 as ANQGSEA. The ends were cut back, 7 bases at V and 4 bases at J, with 14 bases in the middle. The CDR3 DNA reads TGCAGCGCTGGTCGGCTACCGTACGAGCAGTACTTC. Its protein product is CSAGRLPYEQYF.

The rearrangement links TRBV3-1 (or the pseudogene TRBV3-2) to TRBJ1-6; D ambiguous. The V end was cut by 1 base, the J end by 7 bases, with 8 bases between. The CDR3 is 14 amino acids. The V gene's germline CDR1 is LGHDT and CDR2 YNNKEL (reference sequence). Written as DNA, the CDR3 is TGTGCCAGCAGCCAAGGTCCCAGAAATTCACCCCTCCACTTT. Translating gives CASSQGPRNSPLHF.